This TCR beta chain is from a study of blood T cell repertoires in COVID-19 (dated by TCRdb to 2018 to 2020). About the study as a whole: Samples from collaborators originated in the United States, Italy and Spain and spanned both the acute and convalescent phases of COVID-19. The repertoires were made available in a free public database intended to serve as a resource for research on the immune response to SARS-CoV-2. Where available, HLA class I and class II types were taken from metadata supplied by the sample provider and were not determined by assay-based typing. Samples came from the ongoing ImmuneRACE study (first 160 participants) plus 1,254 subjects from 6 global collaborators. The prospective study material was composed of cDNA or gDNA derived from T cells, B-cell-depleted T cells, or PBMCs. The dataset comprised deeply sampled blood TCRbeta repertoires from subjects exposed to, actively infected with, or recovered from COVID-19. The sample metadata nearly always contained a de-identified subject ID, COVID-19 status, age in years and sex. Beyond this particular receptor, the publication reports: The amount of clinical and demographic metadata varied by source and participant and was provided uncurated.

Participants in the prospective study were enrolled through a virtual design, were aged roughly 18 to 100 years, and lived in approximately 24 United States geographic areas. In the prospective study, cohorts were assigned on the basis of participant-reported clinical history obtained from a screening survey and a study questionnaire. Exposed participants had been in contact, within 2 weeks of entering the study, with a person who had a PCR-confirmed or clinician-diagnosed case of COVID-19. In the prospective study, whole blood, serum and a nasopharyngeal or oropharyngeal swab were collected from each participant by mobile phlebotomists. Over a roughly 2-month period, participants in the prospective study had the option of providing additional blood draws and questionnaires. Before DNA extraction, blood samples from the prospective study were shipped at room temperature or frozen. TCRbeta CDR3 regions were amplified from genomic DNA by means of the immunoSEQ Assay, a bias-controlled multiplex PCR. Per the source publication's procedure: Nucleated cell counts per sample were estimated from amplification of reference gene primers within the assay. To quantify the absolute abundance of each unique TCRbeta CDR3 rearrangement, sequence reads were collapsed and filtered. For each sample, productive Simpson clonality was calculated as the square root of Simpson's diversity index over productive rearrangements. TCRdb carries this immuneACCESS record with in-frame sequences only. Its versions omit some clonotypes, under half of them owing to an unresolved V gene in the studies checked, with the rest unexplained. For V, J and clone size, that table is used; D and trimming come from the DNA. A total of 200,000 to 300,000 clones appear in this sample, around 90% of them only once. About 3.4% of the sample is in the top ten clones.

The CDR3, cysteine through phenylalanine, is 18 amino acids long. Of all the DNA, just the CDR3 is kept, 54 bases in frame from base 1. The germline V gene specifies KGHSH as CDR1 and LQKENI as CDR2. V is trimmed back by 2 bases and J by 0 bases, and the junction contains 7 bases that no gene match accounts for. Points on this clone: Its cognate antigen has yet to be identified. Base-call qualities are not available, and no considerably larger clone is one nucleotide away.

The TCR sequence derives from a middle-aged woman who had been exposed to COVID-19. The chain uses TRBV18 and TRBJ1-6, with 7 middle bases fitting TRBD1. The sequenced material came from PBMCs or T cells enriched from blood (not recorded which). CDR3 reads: CASSPGTAESSYNSPLHF. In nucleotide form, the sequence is TGTGCCAGCTCACCAGGGACAGCCGAGAGCTCCTATAATTCACCCCTCCACTTT.